A selection of T cell receptor beta chains follows, all from one sample in a study of T cell repertoires in cytomegalovirus infection. TCRdb ran MiXCR on the reads and lists one entry per CDR3 protein. In the table there are about 900,000 distinct CDR3 sequences, around 32% of which are singletons. No antigen is known for these receptors. The sequencing used cultured CD8+ T cells from PBMCs, collected from culture after CMV antigen stimulation. The receptors derive from a human donor in good health (CMV status not recorded). Some clones in this sample may be carry-over from other donors' samples. Both conserved end residues are part of each CDR3. D genes are given only for firm matches. Expanded clones are given a class, and other clones once, few, many or no size at all.

j_call: TRBJ2-2
clone_size: -
d_call: -
v_call: TRBV4-3
cdr3_nt: TGCGCCAGCAGCCAAGATTCAGGGTCCCCCGGGGAGCTGTTTTTT
cdr3_aa: CASSQDSGSPGELFF

j_call: TRBJ2-3
clone_size: -
d_call: -
v_call: TRBV6-2/TRBV6-3
cdr3_nt: TGTGCCAGCGGGAGTTCCGCAGATACGCAGTATTTT
cdr3_aa: CASGSSADTQYF

j_call: TRBJ1-1
clone_size: -
d_call: -
v_call: TRBV2
cdr3_nt: TGTGCCAGCGGGGACGGAATGAACACTGAAGCTTTCTTT
cdr3_aa: CASGDGMNTEAFF

j_call: TRBJ1-5
clone_size: few
d_call: -
v_call: TRBV5-5
cdr3_nt: TGTGCCAGCAGCTCTAACGTCAGGGCCCTTAGCAATCAGCCCCAGCATTTT
cdr3_aa: CASSSNVRALSNQPQHF

j_call: TRBJ2-7
clone_size: -
d_call: -
v_call: TRBV20-1
cdr3_nt: TGCAGTGCTAGAGATTGGGGGGTAATGTCCTACGAGCAGTACTTC
cdr3_aa: CSARDWGVMSYEQYF

j_call: TRBJ1-6
clone_size: few
d_call: TRBD1
v_call: TRBV27
cdr3_nt: TGTGCCAGCAGGCAGGGGGCCGAGAATTCACCCCTCCACTTT
cdr3_aa: CASRQGAENSPLHF

j_call: TRBJ1-5
clone_size: -
d_call: -
v_call: TRBV3-1
cdr3_nt: TGTGCCAGCAGCCAAGGGACTATCTGGCAGCCCCAGCATTTT
cdr3_aa: CASSQGTIWQPQHF

j_call: TRBJ1-6
clone_size: -
d_call: -
v_call: TRBV7-9
cdr3_nt: TGTGCCAGCAGCTTACGGTACCGGCGTGAGAGCTCCTATAATTCACCCCTCCACTTT
cdr3_aa: CASSLRYRRESSYNSPLHF

j_call: TRBJ2-1
clone_size: few
d_call: TRBD2
v_call: TRBV9
cdr3_nt: TGTGCCAGCAGCGTTGCGGGGGGGGTTTACAATGAGCAGTTCTTC
cdr3_aa: CASSVAGGVYNEQFF

j_call: TRBJ1-1
clone_size: few
d_call: TRBD1
v_call: TRBV12-3/TRBV12-4
cdr3_nt: TGTGCCAGCAGTTTAGCAGACAGGGGAAAAGCTGAAGCTTTCTTT
cdr3_aa: CASSLADRGKAEAFF

j_call: TRBJ1-2
clone_size: many
d_call: -
v_call: TRBV10-3
cdr3_nt: TGTGCCATCAGTGACCCCCACGCCAGAGGGGTTGCCGGCTACACCTTC
cdr3_aa: CAISDPHARGVAGYTF

j_call: TRBJ2-7
clone_size: many
d_call: TRBD2
v_call: TRBV2
cdr3_nt: TGTGCCAGCAGTGAAGTACTAGCGGGACCTGGCTACGAGCAGTACTTC
cdr3_aa: CASSEVLAGPGYEQYF

j_call: TRBJ2-1
clone_size: many
d_call: TRBD1
v_call: TRBV7-9
cdr3_nt: TGTGCCAGCAGCTTACCCCAGGGGGTCGGTGAGCAGTTCTTC
cdr3_aa: CASSLPQGVGEQFF

j_call: TRBJ2-1
clone_size: few
d_call: TRBD2
v_call: TRBV7-9
cdr3_nt: TGTGCCAGCATCAATAGCGGGGGGCGGGATGAGCAGTTCTTC
cdr3_aa: CASINSGGRDEQFF

j_call: TRBJ1-1
clone_size: -
d_call: -
v_call: TRBV5-1
cdr3_nt: TGCGCCAGCAGCTTGGTGTACGGAAGCATGAACACTGAAGCTTTCTTT
cdr3_aa: CASSLVYGSMNTEAFF

j_call: TRBJ1-2
clone_size: few
d_call: -
v_call: TRBV12-5
cdr3_nt: TGTGCTAGTGGTTGGGACCTCAGTGGGGGCTATGGCTACACCTTC
cdr3_aa: CASGWDLSGGYGYTF

j_call: TRBJ1-5
clone_size: once
d_call: TRBD1
v_call: TRBV2
cdr3_nt: TGTGCCATAGGACAGGGGGAATATAGCAATCAGCCCCAGCATTTT
cdr3_aa: CAIGQGEYSNQPQHF

j_call: TRBJ2-1
clone_size: few
d_call: -
v_call: TRBV7-9
cdr3_nt: TGTGCCAGCAGTCTACCCGTCGGGAATGAGCAGTTCTTC
cdr3_aa: CASSLPVGNEQFF

j_call: TRBJ1-5
clone_size: few
d_call: -
v_call: TRBV20-1
cdr3_nt: TGCAGTGCCACGACAGGATTTAATCAGCCCCAGCATTTT
cdr3_aa: CSATTGFNQPQHF

j_call: TRBJ1-6
clone_size: -
d_call: -
v_call: TRBV5-5
cdr3_nt: TGTGCCAGCAGCAGCAGAGGGGTTCCCTCCTATAATTCACCCCTCCACTTT
cdr3_aa: CASSSRGVPSYNSPLHF

j_call: TRBJ1-5
clone_size: -
d_call: -
v_call: TRBV6-2/TRBV6-3
cdr3_nt: TGTGCCAGCAGCAGGGGTAACGGGCCCCAGCATTTT
cdr3_aa: CASSRGNGPQHF

j_call: TRBJ2-1
clone_size: -
d_call: TRBD2
v_call: TRBV2
cdr3_nt: TGTGCCAGCAGTATAGCGGGGGACTACTACAATGAGCAGTTCTTC
cdr3_aa: CASSIAGDYYNEQFF

j_call: TRBJ2-3
clone_size: -
d_call: -
v_call: TRBV2
cdr3_nt: TGTGCCAGCAGACCCCGGGACAATAATGCAGATACGCAGTATTTT
cdr3_aa: CASRPRDNNADTQYF

j_call: TRBJ1-1
clone_size: once
d_call: TRBD1
v_call: TRBV27
cdr3_nt: TGTGCCAGCAGCGCCCTGACAGGGAATACTGAAGCTTTCTTT
cdr3_aa: CASSALTGNTEAFF

j_call: TRBJ2-1
clone_size: few
d_call: -
v_call: TRBV7-9
cdr3_nt: TGTGCCAGCAGAGCGGGTCCTAGCTCCTACAATGAGCAGTTCTTC
cdr3_aa: CASRAGPSSYNEQFF

j_call: TRBJ1-1
clone_size: few
d_call: -
v_call: TRBV28
cdr3_nt: TGTGCCAGCAGTTACCGCGACGGCCTGAACACTGAAGCTTTCTTT
cdr3_aa: CASSYRDGLNTEAFF

j_call: TRBJ2-3
clone_size: -
d_call: -
v_call: TRBV7-6
cdr3_nt: TGTGCTTCAGCCTGGACCGGGGCGGGCACAGATACGCAGTATTTT
cdr3_aa: CASAWTGAGTDTQYF

j_call: TRBJ2-3
clone_size: -
d_call: -
v_call: TRBV2
cdr3_nt: TGTGCCAGCCGTTTCGATGGGGCCTTGACAGATACGCAGTATTTT
cdr3_aa: CASRFDGALTDTQYF

j_call: TRBJ2-5
clone_size: once
d_call: TRBD2
v_call: TRBV4-2
cdr3_nt: TGTGCCAGCAGCCAAGATTCGCTAGCGGGGGGGCACCATGAGACCCAGTACTTC
cdr3_aa: CASSQDSLAGGHHETQYF

j_call: TRBJ2-5
clone_size: many
d_call: TRBD1
v_call: TRBV7-9
cdr3_nt: TGTGCCAGCAGCTCCCAGGGGGCGGGAGAGACCCAGTACTTC
cdr3_aa: CASSSQGAGETQYF

j_call: TRBJ1-1
clone_size: -
d_call: -
v_call: TRBV12-3/TRBV12-4
cdr3_nt: TGTGCCAGCAGCCCAGCCCTGGATTTTCTAGCTTTCTTT
cdr3_aa: CASSPALDFLAFF